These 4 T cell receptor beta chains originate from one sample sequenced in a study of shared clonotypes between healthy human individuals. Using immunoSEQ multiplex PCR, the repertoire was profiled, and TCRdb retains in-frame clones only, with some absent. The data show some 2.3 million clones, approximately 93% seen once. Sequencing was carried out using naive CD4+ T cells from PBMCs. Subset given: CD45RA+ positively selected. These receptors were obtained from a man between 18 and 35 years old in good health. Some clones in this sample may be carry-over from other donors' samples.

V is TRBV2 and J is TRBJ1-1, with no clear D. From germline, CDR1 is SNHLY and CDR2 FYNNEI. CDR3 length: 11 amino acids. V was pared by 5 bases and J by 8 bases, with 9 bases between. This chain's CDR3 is CASSPLSEAFF. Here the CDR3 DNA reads TGTGCCAGCAGTCCACTTTCCGAAGCTTTCTTT.

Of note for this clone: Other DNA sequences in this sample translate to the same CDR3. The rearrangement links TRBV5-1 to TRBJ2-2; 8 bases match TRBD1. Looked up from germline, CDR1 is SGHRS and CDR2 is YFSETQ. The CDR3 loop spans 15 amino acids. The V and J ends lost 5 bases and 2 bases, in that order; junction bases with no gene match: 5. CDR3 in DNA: TGCGCCAGCAGTTCAGACAGGGGAAACACCGGGGAGCTGTTTTTT. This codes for CASSSDRGNTGELFF.

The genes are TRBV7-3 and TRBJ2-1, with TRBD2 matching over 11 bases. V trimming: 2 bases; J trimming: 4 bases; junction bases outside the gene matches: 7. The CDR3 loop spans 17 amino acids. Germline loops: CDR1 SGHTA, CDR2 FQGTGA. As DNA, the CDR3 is TGTGCCAGCAGCTTAGGTAGCGGGAGGGCCAAGTACAATGAGCAGTTCTTC. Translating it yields CASSLGSGRAKYNEQFF.

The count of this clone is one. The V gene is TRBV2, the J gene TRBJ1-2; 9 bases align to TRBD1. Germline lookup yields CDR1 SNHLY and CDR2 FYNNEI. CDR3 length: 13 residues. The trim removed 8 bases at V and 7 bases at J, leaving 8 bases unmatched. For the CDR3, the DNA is TGTGCCAGCGCCGGGACAGGGCAGGGTGGCTACACCTTC. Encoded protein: CASAGTGQGGYTF.